These 26 T cell receptor beta chains came from one sample sequenced in a study of T cell repertoires in cytomegalovirus infection. TCRdb reprocessed the reads via MiXCR and lists one record per CDR3 protein. Here the sample spans around 89,000 distinct CDR3 sequences, 25% to 30% being singletons. These TCRs' antigens remain unknown. The input for sequencing was CD8+ T cells from cultured PBMCs, taken from culture after CMV antigen stimulation. These receptors all come from a human donor in good health (CMV status not recorded). Some clones in this sample may be carry-over from other donors' samples.

V is TRBV10-3 and J is TRBJ2-1; 12 bases match TRBD2. V shed 6 bases and J 7 bases; nucleotides not matched to a gene: 7. Germline CDR1 ENHRY, CDR2 SYGVKD. The CDR3 has 15 amino acids. In DNA form, the CDR3 reads TGTGCCATCAGGTCTAGCGGGGGGGAACAGAATGAGCAGTTCTTC. Protein sequence: CAIRSSGGEQNEQFF.

The chain carries TRBV5-1 and TRBJ1-2, with D perhaps TRBD1 (6 bases). Looked up from germline, CDR1 is SGHRS and CDR2 is YFSETQ. This CDR3 is built from 16 residues. V dropped 2 bases and J dropped 0 bases, with 14 bases sitting between them. DNA of the CDR3: TGCGCCAGCAGCTTCGGACAGACAGATTCTAACTATGGCTACACCTTC. It encodes CASSFGQTDSNYGYTF.

This clonotype was seen a handful of times. The gene calls are TRBV14 and TRBJ1-4; 8 bases align to TRBD1. The germline CDR1 and CDR2 sequences are SGHDN and FVKESK. Trimming at V came to 4 bases and at J to 13 bases, leaving 5 bases not matched to a gene. The CDR3 runs to 12 residues. CDR3 sequence: CASSPYRGTLFF. In DNA form, the CDR3 reads TGTGCCAGCAGCCCCTACAGGGGGACACTGTTTTTT.

This clonotype was detected many times. The V gene is TRBV7-2, the J gene TRBJ2-3, with D perhaps TRBD1 (6 bases). Trimming left V 2 bases short and J 4 bases short, with 13 bases between. Germline CDR1 reads SGHTA; CDR2 reads FQGNSA. The CDR3 spans 15 residues. CDR3 region: CASSLRSPGADTQYF. The CDR3 bases are TGTGCCAGCAGCTTAAGAAGCCCAGGGGCAGATACGCAGTATTTT.

For this clonotype: One junction end does not reproduce the germline sequence, and a read error may be involved. The J gene is TRBJ2-2, the V gene TRBV5-6; possibly TRBD2 for D (5 bases). This CDR3 is 14 amino acids long. CDR1 and CDR2 (germline): SGHDT, YYEEEE. CDR3 DNA sequence: TGTGCCAGCAGCTTTAACCTCAAGACCGGGGAGCTGTGGTTT. Its translation is CASSFNLKTGELWF.

J is TRBJ2-1 and V is TRBV4-1; 8 nucleotides match TRBD2. CDR3 length: 15 amino acids. From germline, CDR1 is MGHRA and CDR2 YSYEKL. J was trimmed by 6 bases and V by 4 bases; bases with no gene match: 8. The CDR3 DNA reads as TGCGCCAGCAGCCGCTTGCGGGGGGCCAGCAATGAGCAGTTCTTC. It yields the protein CASSRLRGASNEQFF.

The genes are TRBV10-2 and TRBJ1-5, with a tentative D call TRBD1 (5 bases). Deletions cut 1 base from V and 7 bases from J, with 20 bases between. Germline lookup yields CDR1 WSHSY and CDR2 SAAADI. The CDR3 sequence is 17 residues long. The CDR3 coding sequence is TGCGCCAGCAGTGAGTGGTCCATCACACCGGGGGTCCAGCCCCAGCATTTT. Amino acid sequence: CASSEWSITPGVQPQHF.

The chain couples TRBV19 to TRBJ1-5; D not resolved. The ends were cut back, 3 bases at V and 7 bases at J, with 13 bases in the middle. This CDR3 is 14 amino acids long. Germline V gene lookup returns CDR1 LNHDA and CDR2 SQIVND (reference sequence). CDR3 loop: CASSIFGDAQPQHF. The CDR3, as DNA: TGTGCCAGTAGTATTTTCGGAGACGCGCAGCCCCAGCATTTT.

V usage is TRBV7-9 and J usage is TRBJ1-1; D is uncertain. This CDR3 has 14 amino acids. Trimming shortened V by 2 bases and J by 4 bases, and 11 bases separated the two germline ends. Germline CDR1 is SEHNR and CDR2 is FQNEAQ (reference sequence). CDR3 residues: CASSLPGRGTEAFF. CDR3 coding DNA: TGTGCCAGCAGCTTACCGGGCCGAGGCACTGAAGCTTTCTTT.

This clonotype turned up a few times. The V call is TRBV6-6, the J call TRBJ2-2, with a possible D match to TRBD1 (6 bases). The germline CDR1 and CDR2 sequences are MNHNY and SVGAGI (reference sequence). Trimming removed 2 bases from V and 0 bases from J, with 10 bases in between. The CDR3 contains 16 residues. The CDR3 DNA reads TGTGCCAGCAGTTACGGGGCAGGGGCGAACACCGGGGAGCTGTTTTTT. It is translated as CASSYGAGANTGELFF.

This clonotype was seen only a few times. This chain uses TRBV20-1 with TRBJ2-7, with D hard to call. CDR3 size: 16 residues. Germline V CDR1 and CDR2: DFQATT, SNEGSKA (reference sequence). Deletions cut 0 bases from V and 5 bases from J, with 20 bases between. The CDR3 sequence: CSAREGLFDGSDEQYF. CDR3 DNA sequence: TGCAGTGCTAGAGAGGGCCTATTCGACGGGTCTGACGAGCAGTACTTC.

This clonotype was observed a few times. This rearrangement joins TRBV7-9 to TRBJ2-3, with 7 positions matching TRBD2. This CDR3 contains 15 residues. The V gene's germline CDR1 is SEHNR and CDR2 FQNEAQ (reference sequence). V lost 5 bases and J lost 2; bases outside the gene matches: 7. CDR3 amino acids: CASSRRDYTTDTQYF. The CDR3 DNA sequence: TGTGCCAGCAGCCGCCGGGACTATACCACAGATACGCAGTATTTT.

The chain recombines TRBV5-4 with TRBJ2-3; no clear D gene. Germline values: CDR1 SGHNT, CDR2 YYREEE (reference sequence). Deletions cut 4 bases from V and 4 bases from J, with 4 bases between. This CDR3 contains 11 residues. CDR3 amino acids: CASSGSDTQYF. The CDR3 DNA follows: TGTGCCAGCAGCGGATCAGATACGCAGTATTTT.

V is TRBV2 and J is TRBJ1-5; D unclear. With 2 bases removed from V and 6 bases from J, the gap between germline ends came to 11 bases. Germline CDR1 and CDR2: SNHLY and FYNNEI. This CDR3 contains 14 residues. The CDR3 protein is CASSESKSPQPQHF. The CDR3 DNA sequence: TGTGCCAGCAGTGAATCGAAGTCCCCTCAGCCCCAGCATTTT.

The chain links TRBV6-5 to TRBJ2-6; no clear D. Between the trimmed V and J ends, which lost 0 bases and 4 bases, there was a span of 7 bases. CDR1 is MNHEY, CDR2 SVGAGI, per germline. The CDR3 length is 15 residues. CDR3 sequence (DNA): TGTGCCAGCAGTTACTCAGGGTCAGGGGCCAACGTCCTGACTTTC. Protein product: CASSYSGSGANVLTF.

This clonotype was observed many times. This rearrangement joins TRBV7-2 to TRBJ2-7; TRBD2 matches at 9 bases. The germline V gene has CDR1 SGHTA and CDR2 FQGNSA. The CDR3 sequence is 15 residues long. With V trimmed by 3 bases and J by 5 bases, 8 bases remained unmatched. The DNA for the CDR3 is TGTGCCAGCAGCTTCTCAGCGGGGGGCCCCCACGAGCAGTACTTC. Translation gives CASSFSAGGPHEQYF.

This clonotype was recorded many times. CDR3 sequence (DNA): TGTGCCAGCAGCAAGGACAGGGGGAGCGGCAATCAGCCCCAGCATTTT. Its translation: CASSKDRGSGNQPQHF. This chain joins TRBV5-6 and TRBJ1-5, with 10 positions matching TRBD1. CDR1 is SGHDT and CDR2 is YYEEEE in the germline V gene. The CDR3 extends over 16 amino acids. J was trimmed by 2 bases and V by 4 bases; bases with no gene match: 6.

This sequence joins TRBV27 and TRBJ1-5; D not certain. Trimming left V 6 bases short and J 3 bases short, with 9 bases between. The CDR3 consists of 13 residues. The germline V gene encodes CDR1 MNHEY and CDR2 SMNVEV (reference sequence). CDR3 bases: TGTGCCAGCAGCCACATGGACAATCAGCCCCAGCATTTT. Translated, it gives CASSHMDNQPQHF.

This chain links TRBV28 with TRBJ2-7, with a weak D call TRBD2 (6 bases). The germline gives CDR1 MDHEN, CDR2 SYDVKM. V lost 3 bases and J 1 base, leaving 10 bases between the germline ends. The length of the CDR3 is 14 residues. The CDR3 loop is CASSLWRESYEQYF. The CDR3, as DNA: TGTGCCAGCAGTTTGTGGAGGGAATCCTACGAGCAGTACTTC.

The table lists this clonotype with a count of one. The rearrangement links TRBV7-8 to TRBJ2-3; 7 bases map to TRBD1. Unmatched junction bases numbered 7, after V lost 4 bases and J lost 0 bases. There are 16 residues in the CDR3. Germline V lookup: CDR1 SGHVS, CDR2 FQNEAQ. The CDR3 is CASSSDRATSTDTQYF. CDR3 DNA: TGTGCCAGCAGCTCCGACAGGGCAACTAGCACAGATACGCAGTATTTT.

This clonotype was seen more than once but under ten times. This chain links TRBV5-1 with TRBJ2-5; 9 bases map to TRBD1. The V gene end was trimmed by 0 bases and the J gene end by 3 bases; junction bases not matched to a gene: 3. The germline V gene has CDR1 SGHRS and CDR2 YFSETQ. This CDR3 contains 15 residues. DNA for the CDR3: TGCGCCAGCAGCTTGGAGGGACAGGGAAAAGAGACCCAGTACTTC. Its protein product is CASSLEGQGKETQYF.

The chain joins TRBV7-9 to TRBJ1-2, with a weak D call TRBD1 (5 bases). This CDR3 is built from 17 residues. Germline loops: CDR1 SEHNR, CDR2 FQNEAQ (reference sequence). The ends were cut back, 0 bases at V and 4 bases at J, with 18 bases in the middle. This CDR3 reads CASSLASDRLYFYGYTF. Here the CDR3 DNA reads TGTGCCAGCAGCTTAGCTTCAGACAGACTTTACTTCTATGGCTACACCTTC.

This clonotype appeared a few times. The chain links TRBV6-8 to TRBJ1-5; TRBD1 agrees at 7 bases. Losses at the gene ends were 7 bases for V and 1 base for J; bases not matched to a gene: 7. The CDR3 covers 15 residues. Germline assignment: CDR1 MNHGY and CDR2 SAAAGT. The DNA of the CDR3 is TGTGCCAGCAACACACAGGGGCCGAGCAATCAGCCCCAGCATTTT. Protein: CASNTQGPSNQPQHF.

This clonotype was detected a few times. The rearrangement joins TRBV6-5 to TRBJ1-1; D not certain. This CDR3 region has 13 residues. V was cut by 6 bases and J by 4 bases, with 12 bases left in between. CDR1 and CDR2 (germline): MNHEY, SVGAGI. The CDR3 DNA is TGTGCCAGCAGCCTAGGGATTCTCACTGAAGCTTTCTTT. Amino acid sequence: CASSLGILTEAFF.

There are many counts of this clonotype. The rearrangement links TRBV7-6 to TRBJ1-3; tentatively, D is TRBD1 (6 bases). The V and J ends lost 10 bases and 1 base respectively, with 14 bases between them. CDR3 length equals 14 residues. The germline V gene encodes CDR1 SGHVS and CDR2 FNYEAQ. The CDR3 sequence is CATMTGPSGNTIYF. DNA for the CDR3: TGTGCCACAATGACAGGCCCATCTGGAAACACCATATATTTT.

This clonotype showed up many times. The rearrangement links TRBV15 to TRBJ2-1; 8 nucleotides line up with TRBD1. V dropped 0 bases and J dropped 2; count of bases not matched to a gene: 9. The CDR3 length is 18 residues. Germline assignment: CDR1 LNHNV and CDR2 YYDKDF (reference sequence). The CDR3 DNA follows: TGTGCCACCAGCAGAGAGGGCCCACAGGGGGGAACCTACAATGAGCAGTTCTTC. The encoded protein is CATSREGPQGGTYNEQFF.